Shown below are 26 T cell receptor beta chains from a single sample sequenced in a study of shared clonotypes between healthy human individuals. TCRdb's copy holds only in-frame clones and misses some; the assay was immunoSEQ multiplex PCR. Found here are over a million clones, about 76% of them singletons; the top ten hold roughly 1.4%. Specimen: memory CD4+ T cells sorted from blood. Specified subset: CD45RA-negative fraction. These receptors originate from a man aged 18-30 years in good health.

The rearrangement joins TRBV7-9 to TRBJ1-5, with TRBD1 matching 10 bases. CDR3 length: 15 amino acids. Germline CDR1 and CDR2: SEHNR and FQNEAQ (reference sequence). The ends lost 5 bases at V and 5 bases at J; junction bases unmatched: 6. CDR3 nucleotide sequence: TGTGCCAGCAGCCCGGGACAGGGGCCGGATCAGCCCCAGCATTTT. Its translation is CASSPGQGPDQPQHF.

In its sample, this clone was seen many times. J is TRBJ1-1 and V is TRBV7-9; weak D call: TRBD1 (6 bases). From germline, CDR1 is SEHNR and CDR2 FQNEAQ (reference sequence). Trimming left V 5 bases short and J 6 bases short, with 19 bases between. The CDR3 spans 15 residues. The CDR3 region is CASSPQGRGAAEAFF. CDR3 DNA sequence: TGTGCCAGCAGCCCCCAGGGAAGGGGGGCTGCTGAAGCTTTCTTT.

The CDR3 loop is CATSREMGGQLYEQYF. The CDR3 bases are TGTGCCACCAGCAGAGAAATGGGCGGGCAACTCTACGAGCAGTACTTC. This chain links TRBV15 with TRBJ2-7; maybe TRBD2 (5 bases). Trimming cost V 0 bases and J 3 bases, with 15 bases left between them. Germline CDR1 reads LNHNV; CDR2 reads YYDKDF (reference sequence). The CDR3 length is 16 residues. Filled out from reference TRBV15 and TRBJ2-7, the complete variable domain reads DAMVIQNPRYQVTQFGKPVTLSCSQTLNHNVMYWYQQKSSQAPKLLFHYYDKDFNNEADTPDNFQSRRPNTSFCFLDIRSPGLGDTAMYLCATSREMGGQLYEQYFGPGTRLTVT.

This CDR3 reads CASSGQGFSNYGYTF. The DNA for the CDR3 is TGCGCCAGCAGCGGACAGGGTTTCTCTAACTATGGCTACACCTTC. The rearrangement uses TRBV5-1 and TRBJ1-2; 8 nucleotides align to TRBD1. CDR1 SGHRS and CDR2 YFSETQ come from the germline V gene. After removal of 4 bases from V and 0 bases from J, the junction contained 5 bases not matched to a gene. This CDR3 has 15 residues.

This chain joins TRBV5-8 and TRBJ1-2; D not certain. V lost 7 bases, J lost 2 bases, and 15 bases lay in between. Germline CDR1 is SGHTS and CDR2 is YDEGEE. The CDR3 has 14 residues. CDR3 sequence: CASASPHQNYGYTF. The DNA for the CDR3 is TGTGCCAGCGCCTCACCCCACCAAAACTATGGCTACACCTTC.

The rearrangement uses TRBV11-2 and TRBJ2-1, with 11 bases aligning to TRBD2. The V gene's germline CDR1 is SGHAT and CDR2 FQNNGV. Germline trimming cut 5 bases from V and 10 bases from J; bases unmatched to any gene: 10. The CDR3 totals 15 residues. CDR3 bases: TGTGCCAGCAGCCTAACTAGCGGGAGTCTTAGCGAGCAGTTCTTC. Protein sequence: CASSLTSGSLSEQFF. Variable domain in full (rest from reference TRBV11-2 and TRBJ2-1): EAGVAQSPRYKIIEKRQSVAFWCNPISGHATLYWYQQILGQGPKLLIQFQNNGVVDDSQLPKDRFSAERLKGVDSTLKIQPAKLEDSAVYLCASSLTSGSLSEQFFGPGTRLTVL.

This sequence joins TRBV9 and TRBJ2-7; D not resolved. V dropped 0 bases and J dropped 1 base, with 11 bases sitting between them. CDR1 is SGDLS, CDR2 YYNGEE, per germline. This CDR3 has 15 residues. CDR3 bases: TGTGCCAGCAGCGTAGATGGTCAGAGTTCCTACGAGCAGTACTTC. Protein: CASSVDGQSSYEQYF.

Notes on this clone: The sample holds other DNA sequences that translate to the same CDR3. The rearrangement links TRBV2 to TRBJ2-7; 11 bases align to TRBD1. Germline CDR1 SNHLY, CDR2 FYNNEI. V shed 7 bases and J 3 bases; nucleotides not matched to a gene: 2. The CDR3 has 13 residues. CDR3 nucleotide sequence: TGTGCCAGCACTGGGACAGGGGGCTACGAGCAGTACTTC. It specifies CASTGTGGYEQYF.

The genes are TRBV7-9 and TRBJ1-1, with D perhaps matching TRBD1 (5 bases). CDR1 is SEHNR, CDR2 FQNEAQ, per germline (reference sequence). The CDR3 is made up of 14 amino acids. Trimming stripped 3 bases from V and 4 bases from J, with 12 bases between. The CDR3 region has the DNA TGTGCCAGCAGCTTGGGGGTATTGGGCACTGAAGCTTTCTTT. This encodes CASSLGVLGTEAFF.

The chain recombines TRBV7-9 with TRBJ2-3; unclear D gene. V lost 4 bases and J lost 3, with 11 bases in between. Germline V gene lookup returns CDR1 SEHNR and CDR2 FQNEAQ (reference sequence). The CDR3 has 14 residues. DNA of the CDR3: TGTGCCAGCAGCTCGAAAAGCCGTACAGATACGCAGTATTTT. This encodes CASSSKSRTDTQYF.

Only one count was recorded for this clone. The V gene is TRBV5-1, the J gene TRBJ1-1, with TRBD1 as a possible D gene (5 bases). V lost 0 bases and J lost 0, with 12 bases in between. CDR3 length: 16 residues. CDR1 and CDR2 from the germline V gene are SGHRS and YFSETQ. The CDR3: CASSLEPGKLNTEAFF. The CDR3 nucleotides are TGCGCCAGCAGCTTGGAGCCAGGGAAGCTGAACACTGAAGCTTTCTTT.

Of note for this clone: A much larger clonotype is one base distant, so this may be a read error. The genes are TRBV27 and TRBJ1-2; TRBD1 is a possible D gene (6 bases). The CDR3 runs to 13 residues. Trimming left V 6 bases short and J 4 bases short, with 12 bases between. Germline V gene sequence: CDR1 MNHEY, CDR2 SMNVEV (reference sequence). The CDR3 here is CASRPTGSYGYTF. CDR3 DNA sequence: TGTGCCAGCAGACCTACAGGGAGCTATGGCTACACCTTC.

The rearrangement joins TRBV9 to TRBJ2-2; D is undetermined. The V gene's germline CDR1 is SGDLS and CDR2 YYNGEE. Trimming pared 0 bases from V and 0 bases from J, leaving 6 bases between. The CDR3 runs 15 residues. The CDR3 protein is CASSVGGANTGELFF. CDR3 in DNA: TGTGCCAGCAGCGTAGGGGGTGCGAACACCGGGGAGCTGTTTTTT. Full variable domain (rest looked up from reference TRBV9 and TRBJ2-2): DSGVTQTPKHLITATGQRVTLRCSPRSGDLSVYWYQQSLDQGLQFLIQYYNGEERAKGNILERFSAQQFPDLHSELNLSSLELGDSALYFCASSVGGANTGELFFGEGSRLTVL.

The chain has TRBV19 and TRBJ1-4; no firm D call. CDR1 LNHDA and CDR2 SQIVND come from the germline V gene (reference sequence). Trimming took 5 bases from V and 3 from J, leaving 13 bases between them. CDR3 length: 15 residues. The CDR3 is CASSPGFKANEKLFF. The CDR3 DNA is TGTGCCAGTAGTCCCGGGTTTAAAGCTAATGAAAAACTGTTTTTT.

The chain links TRBV18 to TRBJ2-3; no definite D call. Trimming stripped 3 bases from V and 2 bases from J, with 12 bases between. From germline, CDR1 is KGHSH and CDR2 LQKENI. This CDR3 comprises 15 residues. The DNA of the CDR3 is TGTGCCAGCTCACCCAGCAGTTCAACCACAGATACGCAGTATTTT. Its protein is CASSPSSSTTDTQYF.

V is TRBV4-1 and J is TRBJ2-7; possible D gene TRBD1, 6 bases. Deletions cut 5 bases from V and 2 bases from J, with 10 bases between. The CDR3 extends over 13 amino acids. The V gene's germline CDR1 is MGHRA and CDR2 YSYEKL. This CDR3 reads CASSIGQPYEQYF. CDR3 DNA: TGCGCCAGCAGCATTGGACAGCCCTACGAGCAGTACTTC.

The chain has TRBV5-1 and TRBJ1-1; a possible D gene is TRBD1 (5 bases). V was pared by 4 bases and J by 1 base, with 14 bases between. This CDR3 region has 15 residues. In germline, CDR1 is SGHRS, CDR2 YFSETQ. In DNA form, the CDR3 reads TGCGCCAGCAGCCTCATAGCAGGGTCGAACACTGAAGCTTTCTTT. Translation gives CASSLIAGSNTEAFF.

CDR3 loop: CASSLMSGLGNTIYF. CDR3 nucleotide sequence: TGTGCCAGCAGCTTAATGAGTGGGCTCGGAAACACCATATATTTT. The genes are TRBV7-6 and TRBJ1-3; D unresolved. The length of the CDR3 is 15 residues. Germline-derived CDR1 and CDR2 are SGHVS and FNYEAQ. Between the trimmed V and J ends, which lost 2 bases and 4 bases, there was a span of 12 bases.

The chain recombines TRBV7-2 with TRBJ2-5; TRBD2 matches at 13 bases. After removal of 5 bases from V and 3 bases from J, the junction contained 9 bases not matched to a gene. The CDR3 has 17 amino acids. The germline CDR1 and CDR2 sequences are SGHTA and FQGNSA. In DNA, the CDR3 is TGTGCCAGCAGCCGAGAACCGGGACTAGCGGGAAAAGAGACCCAGTACTTC. Its translation is CASSREPGLAGKETQYF.

This clone was picked up many times. This same CDR3 is encoded by further DNA sequences in the sample. The genes are TRBV4-2 and TRBJ2-6; 7 bases agree with TRBD1. The CDR3 has 16 amino acids. Germline V gene lookup returns CDR1 LGHNA and CDR2 YNFKEQ. The trim removed 7 bases at V and 0 bases at J, leaving 6 bases unmatched. CDR3 protein: CASTTGALSGANVLTF. CDR3 sequence (DNA): TGTGCCAGCACCACAGGGGCACTCTCTGGGGCCAACGTCCTGACTTTC.

In this sample, this clone turned up a few times. The chain recombines TRBV4-1 with TRBJ1-1, with a possible D match to TRBD1 (5 bases). The V gene's germline CDR1 is MGHRA and CDR2 YSYEKL. This CDR3 is built from 16 residues. Trimming pared 4 bases from V and 0 bases from J, leaving 15 bases between. CDR3 sequence reads: CASSPGGAGLNTEAFF. The CDR3, as DNA: TGCGCCAGCAGCCCTGGCGGAGCAGGGTTGAACACTGAAGCTTTCTTT.

The chain couples TRBV5-1 to TRBJ2-7, with 9 bases identical to TRBD2. Germline assignment: CDR1 SGHRS and CDR2 YFSETQ. CDR3 length: 16 amino acids. J gave up 7 bases and V 0 bases, and 11 bases lay outside the gene matches. The CDR3 is CASSLDSGGGAEEQYF. The CDR3 DNA reads as TGCGCCAGCAGCTTGGATTCAGGCGGGGGGGCGGAGGAGCAGTACTTC. The variable domain in full, with the rest retrieved from reference TRBV5-1 and TRBJ2-7, is KAGVTQTPRYLIKTRGQQVTLSCSPISGHRSVSWYQQTPGQGLQFLFEYFSETQRNKGNFPGRFSGRQFSNSRSEMNVSTLELGDSALYLCASSLDSGGGAEEQYFGPGTRLTVT.

The sample holds many counts of this clone. In the same sample, other DNA sequences code for this CDR3. This chain links TRBV5-1 with TRBJ2-3; D is uncertain. Germline loops: CDR1 SGHRS, CDR2 YFSETQ. This CDR3 contains 14 residues. V was pared by 0 bases and J by 2 bases, with 7 bases between. The CDR3 region is CASSLGGNTDTQYF. CDR3 bases: TGCGCCAGCAGCTTGGGTGGGAACACAGATACGCAGTATTTT.

The chain has TRBV14 and TRBJ2-1; tentative D call: TRBD1 (6 bases). This CDR3 spans 15 amino acids. With 0 bases removed from V and 3 bases from J, the gap between germline ends came to 9 bases. Germline V gene sequence: CDR1 SGHDN, CDR2 FVKESK. CDR3 loop: CASSQDTGYYNEQFF. CDR3 bases: TGTGCCAGCAGCCAAGACACAGGGTACTACAATGAGCAGTTCTTC.

J is TRBJ2-5 and V is TRBV5-6, with TRBD2 matching 10 bases. The junction had 9 bases not matched to a gene; V was cut back by 2 bases and J by 2 bases. Germline V lookup: CDR1 SGHDT, CDR2 YYEEEE. The CDR3 is made up of 17 amino acids. This chain's CDR3 is CASSFWTAGGPQETQYF. The CDR3 bases are TGTGCCAGCAGCTTCTGGACAGCGGGGGGGCCTCAAGAGACCCAGTACTTC. The complete variable domain, with remaining parts taken from reference TRBV5-6 and TRBJ2-5, reads DAGVTQSPTHLIKTRGQQVTLRCSPKSGHDTVSWYQQALGQGPQFIFQYYEEEERQRGNFPDRFSGHQFPNYSSELNVNALLLGDSALYLCASSFWTAGGPQETQYFGPGTRLLVL.

This clone was observed a handful of times. V and J are TRBV4-1 and TRBJ1-5; no definite D call. Germline assignment: CDR1 MGHRA and CDR2 YSYEKL. The CDR3 is made up of 12 amino acids. Trimming cost V 5 bases and J 7 bases, with 9 bases left between them. The CDR3 loop is CASSTPGQPQHF. DNA of the CDR3: TGCGCCAGCAGCACCCCGGGGCAGCCCCAGCATTTT.